The 27 T cell receptor beta chains below all came from one sample that was sequenced in a study of breast tumors, draining lymph nodes, adjacent tissues. TCRdb used MiXCR to reprocess the multiplex PCR reads, holding one entry per CDR3 protein. The data show 150,000 to 200,000 distinct CDR3 sequences, with 33% seen just once and about 3.7% held by the top ten. Samples came from axillary lymph nodes draining the breast cancer. The material sequenced was axillary lymph node tissue. The receptors shown here come from a female donor with breast cancer. Some clones in this sample may be carry-over from other donors' samples.

This clonotype was counted ten times or more. The chain couples TRBV20-1 to TRBJ2-1; 8 bases line up with TRBD2. CDR1 is DFQATT, CDR2 SNEGSKA, per germline (reference sequence). The CDR3 has 15 amino acids. V shed 0 bases and J 0 bases; nucleotides not matched to a gene: 1. CDR3 coding DNA: TGCAGTGCTAGAGAGCGGGGGGTCTCCTACAATGAGCAGTTCTTC. Its translation is CSARERGVSYNEQFF.

V and J are TRBV6-5 and TRBJ1-1; D gene uncertain. The V gene's germline CDR1 is MNHEY and CDR2 SVGAGI. The length of the CDR3 is 15 residues. Trimming took 7 bases from V and 6 from J, leaving 21 bases between them. CDR3 region: CASTLREGGGSEAFF. The CDR3 DNA is TGTGCCAGCACCCTGAGGGAGGGAGGAGGGTCTGAAGCTTTCTTT.

The CDR3 region is CASRGGGSYEQYF. CDR3 DNA sequence: TGCGCCAGCAGAGGGGGAGGGAGCTACGAGCAGTACTTC. The chain recombines TRBV5-1 with TRBJ2-7, with D tentatively TRBD2 (7 bases). This CDR3 has 13 amino acids. Per germline, CDR1 SGHRS and CDR2 YFSETQ. The germline V and J ends were trimmed by 5 bases and 3 bases, with 12 bases remaining between them. The entire variable domain, with the rest obtained from reference TRBV5-1 and TRBJ2-7, is as follows: KAGVTQTPRYLIKTRGQQVTLSCSPISGHRSVSWYQQTPGQGLQFLFEYFSETQRNKGNFPGRFSGRQFSNSRSEMNVSTLELGDSALYLCASRGGGSYEQYFGPGTRLTVT.

This clonotype came up many times. V is TRBV4-1 and J is TRBJ2-5; perhaps TRBD1 as D (5 bases). V lost 0 bases, J lost 9 bases, and 17 bases lay in between. Germline CDR1 reads MGHRA; CDR2 reads YSYEKL. The CDR3 spans 15 residues. CDR3 sequence: CASSQDSGLLRAQYF. In DNA form, the CDR3 reads TGCGCCAGCAGCCAAGATTCAGGTCTGCTCAGGGCCCAGTACTTC.

This clonotype was seen many times. The chain joins TRBV20-1 to TRBJ2-1; 12 nucleotides line up with TRBD2. CDR1 DFQATT and CDR2 SNEGSKA come from the germline V gene (reference sequence). The CDR3 has 17 residues. The V and J ends lost 0 bases and 2 bases, in that order; junction bases with no gene match: 5. The CDR3 sequence is CSARDPRTSGTYNEQFF. CDR3 bases: TGCAGTGCTAGAGACCCGCGGACTAGCGGGACCTACAATGAGCAGTTCTTC.

In its sample, this clonotype was seen many times. V gene TRBV19 combines with J gene TRBJ2-1, with a tentative D call TRBD1 (7 bases). CDR1 is LNHDA, CDR2 SQIVND, per germline (reference sequence). V was trimmed by 11 bases and J by 7 bases, leaving 21 bases between them. CDR3 size: 14 residues. CDR3 coding DNA: TGTGCCGTAAACTCAGGGGGGCCTGAGAATGAGCAGTTCTTC. Protein sequence: CAVNSGGPENEQFF.

This clonotype has only one observation. Here the CDR3 omits its conserved ending phenylalanine or tryptophan, so a read error is the likely source. Because the CDR3's place on the DNA is in doubt, the DNA is left out and the CDR3 is given as listed by TCRdb. V is TRBV9 and J is TRBJ2-6. Germline V gene lookup returns CDR1 SGDLS and CDR2 YYNGEE. Counting both end residues, the CDR3 totals 8 amino acids. The CDR3: CASSVATS.

The genes are TRBV27 and TRBJ1-2; tentatively, D is TRBD1 (6 bases). The CDR3 extends over 17 amino acids. Deletions cut 8 bases from V and 2 bases from J, with 24 bases between. Per germline, CDR1 MNHEY and CDR2 SMNVEV (reference sequence). The CDR3 spells CASRGTGIGGWNYGYTF. CDR3 DNA: TGTGCCAGCCGAGGAACCGGGATAGGGGGATGGAACTATGGCTACACCTTC.

This clonotype was seen many times. The V and J genes are TRBV19 and TRBJ2-1; 8 positions match TRBD2. The CDR3 has 14 residues. Trimming at V came to 6 bases and at J to 7 bases, leaving 8 bases not matched to a gene. Germline CDR1 is LNHDA and CDR2 is SQIVND (reference sequence). The CDR3 region is CASRGGAGENEQFF. The CDR3 region has the DNA TGTGCCAGTAGAGGGGGAGCGGGAGAAAATGAGCAGTTCTTC. The full variable domain, its missing parts supplied by reference TRBV19 and TRBJ2-1, is DGGITQSPKYLFRKEGQNVTLSCEQNLNHDAMYWYRQDPGQGLRLIYYSQIVNDFQKGDIAEGYSVSREKKESFPLTVTSAQKNPTAFYLCASRGGAGENEQFFGPGTRLTVL.

This clonotype was seen ten or more times. The genes are TRBV27 and TRBJ1-3; D is unclear. Germline V gene sequence: CDR1 MNHEY, CDR2 SMNVEV (reference sequence). The CDR3 length is 15 residues. V was clipped by 0 bases and J by 0 bases, with 6 bases between them. The CDR3, as DNA: TGTGCCAGCAGTTTATCAGTGAGCTCTGGAAACACCATATATTTT. Translation: CASSLSVSSGNTIYF.

At least ten counts were recorded for this clonotype. The chain is built from TRBV28 and TRBJ1-2, with D perhaps matching TRBD1 (5 bases). From germline, CDR1 is MDHEN and CDR2 SYDVKM. This CDR3 is 12 amino acids long. Trimming shortened V by 4 bases and J by 4 bases, and 7 bases separated the two germline ends. In nucleotides, the CDR3 is TGTGCCAGCAGTTGGGGGGTCTATGGCTACACCTTC. Protein sequence: CASSWGVYGYTF.

This clonotype has only a few counts. The chain has TRBV19 and TRBJ1-1; perhaps TRBD1 as D (6 bases). Germline V gene data show CDR1 as LNHDA and CDR2 as SQIVND (reference sequence). V lost 11 bases, J lost 5 bases, and 27 bases lay in between. CDR3 length equals 16 residues. CDR3 region: CASDPGTSSLVTEAFF. Written as DNA, the CDR3 is TGTGCCTCCGACCCCGGGACATCAAGTCTCGTAACTGAAGCTTTCTTT.

Note on this clonotype: A single base separates this from a much larger clone, so it may be a read error. The V gene is TRBV7-8, the J gene TRBJ2-3; D is ambiguous. The CDR3 length is 17 residues. Germline CDR1 SGHVS, CDR2 FQNEAQ. CDR3 sequence (DNA): TGTGCCAGCAGCACCCGGAGTTTTTCAATTCGCACAGATCCGCAGTATTTT. It encodes CASSTRSFSIRTDPQYF.

In the case of this clonotype: Germline is not matched at one junction end, which may reflect a read error. The chain carries TRBV2 and TRBJ1-6; no firm D call. The CDR3 contains 16 residues. Per germline, CDR1 SNHLY and CDR2 FYNNEI. CDR3 loop: CASRHEDGRCNSPLHF. The CDR3 DNA sequence: TGTGCCAGCAGGCACGAAGACGGACGGTGTAATTCGCCCCTCCACTTT.

In the case of this clonotype: With a much larger clone just one base away, this may be a read error. The genes are TRBV6-4 and TRBJ1-2; D is unresolved. Germline V lookup: CDR1 MRHNA, CDR2 SNTAGT. V lost 5 bases and J 7 bases, leaving 8 bases between the germline ends. This CDR3 has 11 residues. This CDR3 reads CASSHGSGYTF. Written as DNA, the CDR3 is TGTGCCAGCAGTCACGGGTCTGGCTACACCTTC.

This clonotype was counted ten times or more. This clone may be a read error of a much larger clone one base away. The rearrangement links TRBV7-2 to TRBJ2-5, with a possible D match to TRBD2 (8 bases). This CDR3 is built from 15 residues. Germline loops: CDR1 SGHTA, CDR2 FQGNSA. The CDR3 DNA reads TGTGCCAGCAGTGCGGGGGGACAGCTAAGAGTGACCCAGCACTTC. The encoded protein is CASSAGGQLRVTQHF.

Details on this clonotype: The DNA is omitted, as the CDR3 cannot be located on it reliably, and the CDR3 follows TCRdb's listing. The chain couples TRBV10-3 to TRBJ2-6; no check of the table's D call, TRBD1, against the DNA was made. Germline loops: CDR1 ENHRY, CDR2 SYGVKD. The CDR3 is 23 amino acids in total, end residues counted. This CDR3 is CAIASGSPSTDTQYFGPGPRLTF.

At least ten counts were recorded for this clonotype. V and J are TRBV29-1 and TRBJ2-5; no firm D call. CDR3 length: 10 amino acids. The germline V gene has CDR1 SQVTM and CDR2 ANQGSEA. V was clipped by 3 bases and J by 4 bases, with 3 bases between them. This CDR3 reads CSVEGETQYF. CDR3 nucleotide sequence: TGCAGCGTTGAGGGAGAGACCCAGTACTTC.

For this clonotype: A much larger clone lies one base from this, so it may be a read error. The CDR3 nucleotides read TGTGCCAGCAGTCACCATAAGACTTCAGAAGGTCAGTTCTTC. Residues: CASSHHKTSEGQFF. The chain links TRBV6-6 to TRBJ2-1; D gene uncertain. Germline values: CDR1 MNHNY, CDR2 SVGAGI (reference sequence). V was clipped by 5 bases and J by 13 bases, with 21 bases between them. The CDR3 extends over 14 amino acids.

This clonotype was seen at least ten times. The chain employs TRBV7-2 and TRBJ2-7; 9 bases map to TRBD1. Losses at the gene ends were 5 bases for V and 3 bases for J; bases not matched to a gene: 8. The CDR3 is 15 amino acids. CDR1 SGHTA and CDR2 FQGNSA come from the germline V gene. The CDR3 region has the DNA TGTGCCAGCAGCGTCGGGACAGGGAATTTCTACGAGCAGTACTTC. Its protein is CASSVGTGNFYEQYF.

This clonotype was counted many times. The gene calls are TRBV28 and TRBJ2-7; 11 bases map to TRBD1. With V trimmed by 4 bases and J by 1 base, 9 bases remained unmatched. The CDR3 is made up of 17 amino acids. The germline V gene encodes CDR1 MDHEN and CDR2 SYDVKM. In DNA form, the CDR3 reads TGTGCCAGCAGTTCCCCCGGACAGGGGGCTTGGTCCTACGAGCAGTACTTC. Translated, it gives CASSSPGQGAWSYEQYF.

This clonotype appeared many times. The chain is built from TRBV27 and TRBJ2-6, with D uncertain. CDR1 MNHEY and CDR2 SMNVEV come from the germline V gene (reference sequence). The length of the CDR3 is 17 residues. Trimming removed 3 bases from V and 0 bases from J, with 12 bases in between. Written as DNA, the CDR3 is TGTGCCAGCAGTTTCCTCTCCCAATCCTCTGGGGCCAACGTCCTGACTTTC. Protein sequence: CASSFLSQSSGANVLTF.

This clonotype was seen repeatedly, ten times or more. The chain joins TRBV20-1 to TRBJ1-6; 10 nucleotides line up with TRBD1. The ends lost 5 bases at V and 17 bases at J; junction bases unmatched: 6. Germline CDR1 reads DFQATT; CDR2 reads SNEGSKA (reference sequence). There are 11 residues in the CDR3. CDR3 region: CSALPGQGIHF. The CDR3 nucleotides read TGCAGTGCTTTACCGGGACAGGGGATCCACTTT.

This clonotype was recorded at least ten times. The V gene is TRBV12-3 or TRBV12-4, the J gene TRBJ2-2, with D maybe TRBD1 (5 bases). This CDR3 is built from 12 residues. V lost 5 bases and J 10 bases, leaving 11 bases between the germline ends. The chain's CDR3 is CASSRTRVELFF. CDR3 bases: TGTGCCAGCAGTCGAACCAGGGTGGAGCTGTTTTTT.

This clonotype has at least ten counts. The chain carries TRBV28 and TRBJ2-2; 9 bases are shared with TRBD2. The germline CDR1 and CDR2 sequences are MDHEN and SYDVKM. V lost 5 bases to trimming and J lost 4 bases; unmatched junction nucleotides: 8. The CDR3 extends over 16 amino acids. The CDR3 reads CASSRPGLAITGELFF. The CDR3 DNA is TGTGCCAGCAGTCGTCCGGGACTAGCTATCACCGGGGAGCTGTTTTTT.

This chain uses TRBV4-1 with TRBJ1-1; D possibly corresponds to TRBD1 (5 bases). V was clipped by 4 bases and J by 4 bases, with 16 bases between them. Germline CDR1 MGHRA, CDR2 YSYEKL. The CDR3 spans 15 residues. The CDR3 nucleotides are TGCGCCAGCAGCCCCCTGGGACCGATTGTCACTGAAGCTTTCTTT. As protein: CASSPLGPIVTEAFF.

The sample holds many counts of this clonotype. The chain combines TRBV14 with TRBJ2-1; D not certain. The ends were cut back, 6 bases at V and 10 bases at J, with 10 bases in the middle. The CDR3 extends over 11 amino acids. Germline V gives CDR1 SGHDN, CDR2 FVKESK. CDR3 in amino acids: CASSQKLEQFF. The DNA for the CDR3 is TGTGCCAGCAGTCAGAAATTAGAGCAGTTCTTC.